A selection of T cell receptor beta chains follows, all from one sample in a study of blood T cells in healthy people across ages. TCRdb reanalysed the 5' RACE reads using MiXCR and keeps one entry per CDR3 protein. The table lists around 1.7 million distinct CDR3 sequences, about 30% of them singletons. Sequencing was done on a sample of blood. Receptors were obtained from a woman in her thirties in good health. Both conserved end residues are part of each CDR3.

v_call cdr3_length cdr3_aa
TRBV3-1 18 CASSLDPAGGGSTDTQYF
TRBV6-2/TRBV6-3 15 CASSSGSGDYNEQYF
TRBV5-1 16 CASSLAGRASYNEQFF
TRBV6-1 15 CASSRRRGTNEKLFF
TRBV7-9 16 CASSPMAGQRGDTQYF
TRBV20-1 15 CSASPRVSGTDTQYF
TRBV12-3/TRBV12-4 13 CASSFGSAETQYF
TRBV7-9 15 CAGSPQDSSRDTQYF
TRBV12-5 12 CASGLARDTQYF
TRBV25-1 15 CASSVLAGVWDTQYF
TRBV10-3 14 CAISEDRVGEKLFF
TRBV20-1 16 CSAVTSGASSYNEQFF
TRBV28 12 CASSLPRAEKYF
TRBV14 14 CASSPNRGFSPLHF
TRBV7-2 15 CASSLGKGVSYEQYF
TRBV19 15 CASSIGGRAGETQYF